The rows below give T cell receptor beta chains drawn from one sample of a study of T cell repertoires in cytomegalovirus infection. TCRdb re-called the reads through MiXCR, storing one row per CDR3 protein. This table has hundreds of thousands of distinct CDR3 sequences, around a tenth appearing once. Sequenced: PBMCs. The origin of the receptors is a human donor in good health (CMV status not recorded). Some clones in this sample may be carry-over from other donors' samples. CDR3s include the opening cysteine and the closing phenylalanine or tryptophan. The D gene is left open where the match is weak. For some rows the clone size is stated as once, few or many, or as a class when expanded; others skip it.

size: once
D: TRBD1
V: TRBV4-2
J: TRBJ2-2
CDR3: CASSHAGQGINTGELFF
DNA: TGTGCCAGCAGCCATGCCGGACAGGGTATAAACACCGGGGAGCTGTTTTTT

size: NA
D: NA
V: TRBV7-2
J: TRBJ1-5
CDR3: CASRTGRADNQPQHF
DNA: TGTGCCAGCAGGACGGGCAGGGCCGACAATCAGCCCCAGCATTTT

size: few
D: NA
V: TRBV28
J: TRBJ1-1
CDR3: CASSPRTDEAFF
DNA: TGTGCCAGCAGTCCTCGGACGGATGAAGCTTTCTTT

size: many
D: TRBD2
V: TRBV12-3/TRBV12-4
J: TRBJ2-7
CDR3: CASSPTGTSGYEQYF
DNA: TGTGCCAGCAGTCCTACCGGGACTAGCGGCTACGAGCAGTACTTC

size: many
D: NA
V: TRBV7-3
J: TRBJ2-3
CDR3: CASSLTAGGGGFTDTQYF
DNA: TGTGCCAGCAGCTTAACGGCGGGCGGAGGGGGGTTCACAGATACGCAGTATTTT

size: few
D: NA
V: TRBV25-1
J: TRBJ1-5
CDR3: CASMGAPNQPQHF
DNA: TGTGCCAGCATGGGGGCCCCCAATCAGCCCCAGCATTTT

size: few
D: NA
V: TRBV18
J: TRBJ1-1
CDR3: CASSQGPKATEAFF
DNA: TGTGCCAGCTCACAGGGTCCCAAGGCCACTGAAGCTTTCTTT

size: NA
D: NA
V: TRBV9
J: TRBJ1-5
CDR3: CASSPTGGANQPQHF
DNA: TGTGCCAGCAGCCCCACGGGAGGGGCCAATCAGCCCCAGCATTTT

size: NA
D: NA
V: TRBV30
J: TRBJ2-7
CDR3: CAWQRTYEQYF
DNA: TGTGCCTGGCAACGGACCTACGAGCAGTACTTC

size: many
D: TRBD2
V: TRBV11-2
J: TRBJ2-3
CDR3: CASSLGGRAGTDTQYF
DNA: TGTGCCAGCAGCTTAGGCGGGAGGGCCGGCACAGATACGCAGTATTTT

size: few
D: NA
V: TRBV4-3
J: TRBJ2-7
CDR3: CASSQAGGGYEQYF
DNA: TGCGCCAGCAGCCAAGCTGGGGGAGGCTACGAGCAGTACTTC

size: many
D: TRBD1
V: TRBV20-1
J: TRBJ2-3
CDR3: CSARSIDRGLSTDTQYF
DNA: TGCAGTGCTAGATCAATTGACAGGGGCCTTAGCACAGATACGCAGTATTTT

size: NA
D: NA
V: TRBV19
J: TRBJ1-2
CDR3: CASSLRDNYGYTF
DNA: TGTGCCAGTAGTCTCCGGGACAACTATGGCTACACCTTC

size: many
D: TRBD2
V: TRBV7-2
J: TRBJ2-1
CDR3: CASSPGLARNEQFF
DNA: TGTGCCAGCAGTCCGGGACTAGCGAGGAATGAGCAGTTCTTC

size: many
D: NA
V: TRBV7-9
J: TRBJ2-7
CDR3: CASSLEEGIYEQYF
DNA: TGTGCCAGCAGCTTAGAGGAGGGGATCTACGAGCAGTACTTC

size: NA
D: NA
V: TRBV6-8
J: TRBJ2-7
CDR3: CASKGLPGRVSDEQYF
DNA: TGTGCCAGCAAAGGTTTACCAGGGAGAGTATCCGACGAGCAGTACTTC

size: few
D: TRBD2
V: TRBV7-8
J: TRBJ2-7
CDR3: CASSSTPLAGATLDEQYF
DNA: TGTGCCAGCAGCTCGACGCCACTAGCGGGGGCAACGCTCGACGAGCAGTACTTC

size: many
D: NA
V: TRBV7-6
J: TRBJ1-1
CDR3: CASSLVENTEAFF
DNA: TGTGCCAGCAGCTTAGTGGAGAACACTGAAGCTTTCTTT

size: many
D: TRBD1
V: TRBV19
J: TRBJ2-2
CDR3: CASSPNRGLTGELFF
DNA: TGTGCCAGTAGCCCTAACAGGGGGCTCACCGGGGAGCTGTTTTTT

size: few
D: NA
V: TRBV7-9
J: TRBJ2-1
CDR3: CASSAGNNEQFF
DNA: TGTGCCAGCAGCGCGGGAAACAATGAGCAGTTCTTC

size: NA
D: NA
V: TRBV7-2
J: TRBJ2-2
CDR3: CASSRGKTGELFF
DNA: TGTGCCAGCAGCCGGGGAAAGACCGGGGAGCTGTTTTTT

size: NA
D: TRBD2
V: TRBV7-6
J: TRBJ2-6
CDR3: CASSLGSGSGSQSVYSGANVLTF
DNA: TGTGCCAGCAGCTTAGGGAGCGGGAGCGGTTCACAATCGGTTTACTCTGGGGCCAACGTCCTGACTTTC

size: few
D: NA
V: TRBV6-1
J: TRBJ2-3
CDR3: CASSLQGGGADTQYF
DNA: TGTGCCAGCAGTTTGCAGGGGGGCGGCGCAGATACGCAGTATTTT

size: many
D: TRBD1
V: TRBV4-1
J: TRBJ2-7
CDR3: CASSQYGDRGLHYEQYF
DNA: TGCGCCAGCAGCCAATATGGGGACAGGGGGCTTCACTACGAGCAGTACTTC

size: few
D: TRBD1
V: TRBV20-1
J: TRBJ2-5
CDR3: CSAIQNGQGGKTQYF
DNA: TGCAGTGCTATCCAGAACGGACAGGGGGGAAAGACCCAGTACTTC

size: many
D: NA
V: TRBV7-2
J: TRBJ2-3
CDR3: CASSLEGLGPTDTQYF
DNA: TGTGCCAGCAGCTTAGAGGGGTTGGGACCCACAGATACGCAGTATTTT

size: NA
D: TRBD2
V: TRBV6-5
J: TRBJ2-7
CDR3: CASSYPSGGSYEQYF
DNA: TGTGCCAGCAGTTACCCATCGGGGGGTAGCTACGAGCAGTACTTC

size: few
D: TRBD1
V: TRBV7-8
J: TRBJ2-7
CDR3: CASSHRQGIYEQYF
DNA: TGTGCCAGCAGCCACCGACAGGGAATCTACGAGCAGTACTTC

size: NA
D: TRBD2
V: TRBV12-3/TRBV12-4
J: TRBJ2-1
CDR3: CAIPGRTSFNEQFF
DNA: TGTGCCATCCCGGGGAGGACTAGCTTCAATGAGCAGTTCTTC

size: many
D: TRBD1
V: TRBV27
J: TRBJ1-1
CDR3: CASSFDRGVNTEAFF
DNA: TGTGCCAGCAGTTTCGACAGGGGGGTTAACACTGAAGCTTTCTTT

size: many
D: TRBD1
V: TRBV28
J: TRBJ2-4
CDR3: CASSRASTGPNIQYF
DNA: TGTGCCAGCAGCCGAGCCTCGACAGGGCCAAACATTCAGTACTTC

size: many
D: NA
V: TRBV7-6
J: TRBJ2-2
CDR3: CASTVGVSGAVTGELFF
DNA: TGTGCCAGCACCGTCGGGGTTTCCGGGGCGGTCACCGGGGAGCTGTTTTTT

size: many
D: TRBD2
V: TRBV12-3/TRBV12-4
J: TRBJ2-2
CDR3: CASSTSGGWSGELFF
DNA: TGTGCCAGCAGCACTAGCGGGGGGTGGTCCGGGGAGCTGTTTTTT

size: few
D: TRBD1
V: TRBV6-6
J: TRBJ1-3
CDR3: CASSYSRQGNTGNTIYF
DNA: TGTGCCAGCAGTTACAGTAGACAGGGGAATACTGGAAACACCATATATTTT

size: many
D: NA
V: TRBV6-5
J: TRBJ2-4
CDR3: CASSYAGRNIQYF
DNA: TGTGCCAGCAGTTACGCGGGCAGAAACATTCAGTACTTC

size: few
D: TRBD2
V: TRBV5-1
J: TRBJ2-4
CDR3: CASSLRTSGGAGAKNIQYF
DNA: TGCGCCAGCAGCCTTCGGACTAGCGGGGGGGCCGGGGCCAAAAACATTCAGTACTTC

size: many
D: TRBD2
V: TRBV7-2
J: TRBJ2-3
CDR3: CASSLAAGGSDTQYF
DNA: TGTGCCAGCAGCTTAGCAGCGGGAGGCTCAGATACGCAGTATTTT

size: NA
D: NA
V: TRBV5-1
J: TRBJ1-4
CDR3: CASSPHSGGTNEKLFF
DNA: TGCGCCAGCAGCCCACATTCGGGGGGCACTAATGAAAAACTGTTTTTT

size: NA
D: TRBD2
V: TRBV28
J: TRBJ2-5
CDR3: CASSPGKRGISRETQYF
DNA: TGTGCCAGCAGTCCCGGCAAGCGGGGAATCTCTCGGGAGACCCAGTACTTC

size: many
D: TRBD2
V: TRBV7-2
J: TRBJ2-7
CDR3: CASSSRLAGDRSYEQYF
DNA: TGTGCCAGCAGCTCCCGACTAGCGGGGGACCGCTCCTACGAGCAGTACTTC

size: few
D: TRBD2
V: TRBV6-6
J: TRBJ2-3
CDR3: CASRSPAGLSTDTQYF
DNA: TGTGCCAGCAGGAGTCCAGCGGGGCTCAGCACAGATACGCAGTATTTT

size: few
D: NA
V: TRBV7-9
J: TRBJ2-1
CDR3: CASSSIQTRNEQFF
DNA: TGTGCCAGCAGTTCTATACAAACCCGCAATGAGCAGTTCTTC

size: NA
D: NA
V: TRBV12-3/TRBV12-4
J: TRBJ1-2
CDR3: CASRLSGGYGRLTNYGYTF
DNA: TGTGCCAGCAGGCTGTCGGGGGGATATGGACGTTTAACTAACTATGGCTACACCTTC

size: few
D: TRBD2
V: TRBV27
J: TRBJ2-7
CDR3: CASRLTGTSGGSYEQYF
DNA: TGTGCCAGCAGGCTAACCGGGACTAGCGGGGGGTCCTACGAGCAGTACTTC

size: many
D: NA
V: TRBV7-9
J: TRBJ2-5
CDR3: CASSFSVYQETQYF
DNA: TGTGCCAGCAGCTTTTCTGTGTACCAAGAGACCCAGTACTTC

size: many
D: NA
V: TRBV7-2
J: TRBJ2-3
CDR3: CASSSWTRPPDTQYF
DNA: TGTGCCAGCAGCTCCTGGACCCGTCCCCCGGATACGCAGTATTTT